This TCR beta chain is drawn from a study of Tregs in tolerant kidney transplant recipients. Overall study: Mixed chimerism was transient after nonmyeloablative marrow transplants from related graft donors.

Study-level results: This study did not directly address biological reproducibility.

Here immunoSEQ multiplex PCR was the method, and the copy in TCRdb shows in-frame clones only, minus some. The table shows roughly 66,000 clones, with about nine tenths occurring only once. Comments on this clone: Its antigen is unidentified.

There are 15 residues in the CDR3. The ends were cut back, 1 base at V and 0 bases at J, with 9 bases in the middle. Germline CDR1 reads SGHTS; CDR2 reads YDEGEE. The TCR was taken from a human donor who received a combined kidney and bone marrow transplant. V is TRBV5-8 and J is TRBJ2-3; a weak D match, TRBD2 (6 bases). The sample in question was CD8+ T cells from blood, obtained before the transplant. In DNA form, the CDR3 reads TGTGCCAGCAGCTTGACTAGCACTAGCACAGATACGCAGTATTTT. Translation gives CASSLTSTSTDTQYF.